This entry describes one T cell receptor (beta chain). Its cognate antigen is unknown. The PCR used 60 Vbeta and 13 Jbeta primers. Assay: immunoSEQ multiplex PCR; the TCRdb copy retains only in-frame clones and omits some. This sample has some 130,000 clones, with around 80% found just once. This entry comes from a study of cytomegalovirus exposure and HLA in healthy donors. The germline V gene encodes CDR1 SNHLY and CDR2 FYNNEI. The length of the CDR3 is 15 residues. V was clipped by 3 bases and J by 5 bases, with 11 bases between them. General observations from the study: Segments of the TCR beta V type were, in most cases, productive about 90% or about 30% of the time in an earlier analysis. When the data were analyzed later, several of the most significant clusters appeared to be linked to common viral pathogens.

The study sampled nominally healthy donors, though unrecorded immune exposures were likely. The TCR comes from a male donor in good health and CMV-seropositive. This rearrangement joins TRBV2 to TRBJ1-6; D remains ambiguous. Sequencing was carried out using PBMCs. The CDR3 DNA reads as TGTGCCAGCAGTGATCGGTCGGAGGATAATTCACCCCTCCACTTT. Translating it yields CASSDRSEDNSPLHF.